Listed here are 9 T cell receptor beta chains from one sample, sequenced in a study of OX40 agonist ivuxolimab in advanced cancers. Data came from immunoSEQ multiplex PCR; TCRdb stores just in-frame clones and leaves some out. This table holds approximately 12,000 clones, about 84% found once. The material sequenced was CD4+ or CD8+ T cells sorted from blood, taken in a trial of the OX40 agonist ivuxolimab. The receptors stem from an adult with an advanced solid tumor such as melanoma, head and neck, liver or kidney cancer.

The genes are TRBV5-4 and TRBJ2-2; the match to TRBD1 covers 12 bases. The germline V gene has CDR1 SGHNT and CDR2 YYREEE (reference sequence). CDR3 length: 17 residues. The V and J ends lost 0 bases and 5 bases, in that order; junction bases with no gene match: 5. CDR3 protein: CASSLGQGQGATGELFF. The CDR3 region has the DNA TGTGCCAGCAGCTTGGGCCAGGGACAGGGGGCTACCGGGGAGCTGTTTTTT.

The table lists this clone with a count of one. The V gene is TRBV6-5, the J gene TRBJ2-2; TRBD2 might be the D (5 bases). The germline V gene encodes CDR1 MNHEY and CDR2 SVGAGI. This CDR3 is 15 amino acids long. The V end lost 5 bases, the J end lost 5 bases, and 15 bases lay between the germline ends. This CDR3 reads CASSPEDFWTGELFF. The CDR3 bases are TGTGCCAGCAGTCCCGAGGACTTTTGGACCGGGGAGCTGTTTTTT.

The V gene is TRBV19, the J gene TRBJ2-5; D not resolved. Germline-derived CDR1 and CDR2 are LNHDA and SQIVND (reference sequence). The CDR3 is made up of 14 amino acids. V was clipped by 5 bases and J by 2 bases, with 12 bases between them. The DNA for the CDR3 is TGTGCCAGTAGTCCTCTATTAGGTCAAGAGACCCAGTACTTC. This gives the protein CASSPLLGQETQYF.

The chain couples TRBV27 to TRBJ2-3; the D is unclear. The CDR3 has 15 residues. Per the germline V gene, CDR1 is MNHEY and CDR2 is SMNVEV (reference sequence). V lost 10 bases to trimming and J lost 1 base, with 18 bases between them. Written as DNA, the CDR3 is TGTGCCACCGTACGGAACGTGGCGGGCACAGATACGCAGTATTTT. Protein sequence: CATVRNVAGTDTQYF.

The chain couples TRBV7-6 to TRBJ1-1; the D gene is possibly TRBD1 (5 bases). V lost 3 bases to trimming and J lost 0 bases, with 8 bases between them. In germline, CDR1 is SGHVS, CDR2 FNYEAQ. CDR3 size: 14 residues. Here the CDR3 DNA reads TGTGCCAGCAGCTTGGGGGGGGTGAACACTGAAGCTTTCTTT. This codes for CASSLGGVNTEAFF.

The genes are TRBV10-3 and TRBJ1-2; D is perhaps TRBD1 (6 bases). Trimming removed 3 bases from V and 1 base from J, with 12 bases in between. The CDR3 runs 15 residues. Germline loops: CDR1 ENHRY, CDR2 SYGVKD. CDR3: CAISDRGRLNYGYTF. The CDR3 nucleotides read TGTGCCATCAGTGACAGGGGCCGACTTAACTATGGCTACACCTTC.

The chain has TRBV7-8 and TRBJ2-1, with 7 nucleotides matching TRBD2. Trimming cost V 5 bases and J 5 bases; bases outside gene matches: 12. The CDR3 extends over 16 amino acids. Germline lookup yields CDR1 SGHVS and CDR2 FQNEAQ. This chain's CDR3 is CASSPNPSAGHNEQFF. The CDR3 nucleotides are TGTGCCAGCAGCCCTAACCCCTCAGCGGGGCACAATGAGCAGTTCTTC.

This clone was picked up one time. The chain combines TRBV6-5 with TRBJ2-6; no definite D call. The CDR3 runs 14 residues. Trimming left V 5 bases short and J 0 bases short, with 5 bases between. The germline gives CDR1 MNHEY, CDR2 SVGAGI. DNA for the CDR3: TGTGCCAGCAGTCCAAGCTCTGGGGCCAACGTCCTGACTTTC. Translated: CASSPSSGANVLTF.

V and J are TRBV4-3 and TRBJ1-4; unclear D gene. The V gene lost 0 bases and the J gene lost 6 bases, with 14 bases spanning the gap. The CDR3 spans 16 residues. CDR1 is LGHNA and CDR2 is YSLEER in the germline V gene. The CDR3 loop is CASSQEIPGRDEKLFF. CDR3 bases: TGCGCCAGCAGCCAAGAGATTCCAGGACGGGATGAAAAACTGTTTTTT.